Below, 20 T cell receptor beta chains from the same sample are listed, as sequenced in a study of blood T cell repertoires in COVID-19. The method was immunoSEQ multiplex PCR; TCRdb's version includes in-frame clones alone and lacks a portion of them. The table has under 15,000 clones, more than 90% seen once; the top ten hold roughly 13%. Sequencing used peripheral blood. All receptors come from a man aged 65 to 79 with active COVID-19.

The chain links TRBV6-4 to TRBJ1-2; the match to TRBD1 covers 7 bases. Per germline, CDR1 MRHNA and CDR2 SNTAGT. The CDR3 length is 12 residues. V was clipped by 8 bases and J by 4 bases; unmatched bases: 4. The CDR3 is CASGDRAYGYTF. CDR3 DNA sequence: TGTGCCAGCGGCGACAGGGCCTATGGCTACACCTTC.

The chain links TRBV5-1 to TRBJ1-1, with TRBD1 as a possible D gene (6 bases). Germline V CDR1 and CDR2: SGHRS, YFSETQ. Deletions cut 0 bases from V and 6 bases from J, with 18 bases between. The CDR3 length is 16 residues. The CDR3 DNA is TGCGCCAGCAGCTTGGCATTGGCAGGGGCGCACTCTGAAGCTTTCTTT. Protein product: CASSLALAGAHSEAFF.

J is TRBJ1-1 and V is TRBV4-3, with no clear D. V was pared by 5 bases and J by 2 bases, with 12 bases between. This CDR3 comprises 14 residues. Per germline, CDR1 LGHNA and CDR2 YSLEER. Here the CDR3 DNA reads TGCGCCAGCAGCGCATTGGAGGCTAACACTGAAGCTTTCTTT. Translating gives CASSALEANTEAFF.

The sample holds one count of this clone. Other DNA sequences from this sample encode an identical CDR3 as well. Here the CDR3 reads CASSSRVYGYTF. For the CDR3, the DNA is TGTGCCAGCAGTTCCAGGGTCTATGGCTACACCTTC. This chain links TRBV28 with TRBJ1-2; D is perhaps TRBD1 (5 bases). This CDR3 has 12 residues. V gave up 4 bases and J gave up 4 bases, with 7 bases separating them. The germline V gene encodes CDR1 MDHEN and CDR2 SYDVKM.

The V gene is TRBV15, the J gene TRBJ1-5; D might be TRBD1 (5 bases). CDR3 size: 18 residues. Per germline, CDR1 LNHNV and CDR2 YYDKDF (reference sequence). V lost 3 bases to trimming and J lost 6 bases, with 24 bases between them. The CDR3 spells CATSSKGISGAGTQPQHF. The CDR3 DNA sequence: TGTGCCACCAGCAGTAAAGGCATATCGGGAGCCGGGACTCAGCCCCAGCATTTT.

The V call is TRBV11-2, the J call TRBJ1-6; D not certain. In germline, CDR1 is SGHAT, CDR2 FQNNGV. V lost 2 bases, J lost 10 bases, and 15 bases lay in between. The length of the CDR3 is 15 residues. The DNA of the CDR3 is TGTGCCAGCAGCTTATTGCGCGGGGTTGGCTCACCCCTCCACTTT. This translates into CASSLLRGVGSPLHF. Variable domain in full (rest from reference TRBV11-2 and TRBJ1-6): EAGVAQSPRYKIIEKRQSVAFWCNPISGHATLYWYQQILGQGPKLLIQFQNNGVVDDSQLPKDRFSAERLKGVDSTLKIQPAKLEDSAVYLCASSLLRGVGSPLHFGNGTRLTVT.

CDR3 bases: TGTGCCAGCAGTTCAGGGGCATACAATGAGCAGTTCTTC. Translating gives CASSSGAYNEQFF. This sequence joins TRBV28 and TRBJ2-1, with D maybe TRBD1 (6 bases). The germline CDR1 and CDR2 sequences are MDHEN and SYDVKM. Trimming pared 4 bases from V and 4 bases from J, leaving 8 bases between. The CDR3 runs 13 residues.

This rearrangement joins TRBV29-1 to TRBJ2-7; 8 bases line up with TRBD1. Trimming removed 4 bases from V and 5 bases from J; junction bases left unmatched: 19. In germline, CDR1 is SQVTM, CDR2 ANQGSEA. This CDR3 has 17 amino acids. The CDR3 coding sequence is TGCAGCGTTGCATGGGGTCAGGGGGCGTTTGCGGGCGACGAGCAGTACTTC. Translated: CSVAWGQGAFAGDEQYF.

V is TRBV7-8 and J is TRBJ2-5, with 7 positions matching TRBD2. The trim removed 1 base at V and 3 bases at J, leaving 2 bases unmatched. Germline V CDR1 and CDR2: SGHVS, FQNEAQ. This CDR3 region has 14 residues. The CDR3 spells CASSLERGEETQYF. In DNA form, the CDR3 reads TGTGCCAGCAGCTTAGAACGGGGGGAAGAGACCCAGTACTTC.

The chain links TRBV27 to TRBJ1-5, with D tentatively TRBD1 (5 bases). Per the germline V gene, CDR1 is MNHEY and CDR2 is SMNVEV (reference sequence). The CDR3 runs to 14 residues. The germline V and J ends were trimmed by 5 bases and 8 bases, with 16 bases remaining between them. CDR3 sequence: CASSPRGGPEPQHF. In nucleotides, the CDR3 is TGTGCCAGCAGTCCACGGGGGGGTCCGGAGCCCCAGCATTTT.

This clone was observed a handful of times. The chain couples TRBV28 to TRBJ2-7; 9 bases map to TRBD2. The CDR3 sequence is 15 residues long. Germline CDR1 is MDHEN and CDR2 is SYDVKM. V shed 5 bases and J 4 bases; nucleotides not matched to a gene: 9. The CDR3 coding sequence is TGTGCCAGCAGTGGGAGCGGGGGGCGCATATACGAGCAGTACTTC. It translates to CASSGSGGRIYEQYF.

The gene calls are TRBV6-5 and TRBJ2-3, with D possibly being TRBD1 (6 bases). CDR3 length: 16 amino acids. The germline V and J ends were trimmed by 1 base and 5 bases, with 16 bases remaining between them. Germline CDR1 is MNHEY and CDR2 is SVGAGI. In DNA form, the CDR3 reads TGTGCCAGCAGTTACTTCGTAGGGACATCGGGAGATACGCAGTATTTT. Translation: CASSYFVGTSGDTQYF.

The chain recombines TRBV5-1 with TRBJ2-1; 11 bases line up with TRBD2. This CDR3 is 15 amino acids long. Germline trimming cut 2 bases from V and 7 bases from J; bases unmatched to any gene: 5. In germline, CDR1 is SGHRS, CDR2 YFSETQ. The CDR3 loop is CASSLLTSGGNEQFF. The CDR3 DNA reads TGCGCCAGCAGCTTACTCACTAGCGGGGGAAATGAGCAGTTCTTC.

The genes are TRBV14 and TRBJ1-1; TRBD1 might be the D (5 bases). Germline loops: CDR1 SGHDN, CDR2 FVKESK. Trimming took off 1 base at V and 4 bases at J, with 10 bases between the two ends. This CDR3 spans 14 amino acids. CDR3 residues: CASSQGRGGTEAFF. CDR3 DNA: TGTGCCAGCAGCCAAGGTAGGGGTGGCACTGAAGCTTTCTTT.

The V gene is TRBV10-3, the J gene TRBJ2-5; D is perhaps TRBD2 (5 bases). The CDR3 has 17 amino acids. Germline CDR1 reads ENHRY; CDR2 reads SYGVKD. Trimming cost V 5 bases and J 2 bases, with 21 bases left between them. The CDR3 DNA sequence: TGTGCCATCAGTCGAAGAAGCGGACTGTCGATACAAGAGACCCAGTACTTC. Amino acids: CAISRRSGLSIQETQYF.

The chain employs TRBV7-8 and TRBJ2-5, with 10 bases lining up with TRBD2. The trim removed 4 bases at V and 2 bases at J, leaving 7 bases unmatched. The CDR3 loop spans 16 amino acids. The germline gives CDR1 SGHVS, CDR2 FQNEAQ. CDR3 sequence reads: CASSSPRLAGQETQYF. The CDR3 DNA sequence: TGTGCCAGCAGCTCCCCCAGACTAGCGGGTCAAGAGACCCAGTACTTC.

V gene TRBV7-2 combines with J gene TRBJ1-6, with 7 bases fitting TRBD1. The CDR3 consists of 14 residues. CDR1 and CDR2 from the germline V gene are SGHTA and FQGNSA. The V gene end was trimmed by 5 bases and the J gene end by 6 bases; junction bases not matched to a gene: 4. CDR3 amino acids: CASSPRQGNSPLHF. In DNA form, the CDR3 reads TGTGCCAGCAGCCCTCGACAGGGTAATTCACCCCTCCACTTT.

CDR3 nucleotides: TGTGCCAGCAGCTCGGGTACAGGGACAGGCTCCTACGAGCAGTACTTC. This codes for CASSSGTGTGSYEQYF. The chain joins TRBV5-5 to TRBJ2-7; 8 bases match TRBD1. J was trimmed by 0 bases and V by 3 bases; bases with no gene match: 8. Germline V gene sequence: CDR1 SGHKS, CDR2 YYEKEE (reference sequence). The CDR3 consists of 16 residues.

The chain joins TRBV5-1 to TRBJ2-3; 8 bases agree with TRBD1. Germline-derived CDR1 and CDR2 are SGHRS and YFSETQ. The CDR3 totals 14 residues. V trimming: 5 bases; J trimming: 4 bases; junction bases outside the gene matches: 6. CDR3 coding DNA: TGCGCCAGCAGGACAGGGGTTTTGGCAGATACGCAGTATTTT. As protein: CASRTGVLADTQYF.

The V call is TRBV27, the J call TRBJ1-6, with D perhaps matching TRBD1 (5 bases). The CDR3 is 14 amino acids. With 2 bases removed from V and 4 bases from J, the gap between germline ends came to 6 bases. Germline V CDR1 and CDR2: MNHEY, SMNVEV (reference sequence). The CDR3 sequence is CASSLRGYNSPLHF. The DNA of the CDR3 is TGTGCCAGCAGTTTAAGGGGTTATAATTCACCCCTCCACTTT.